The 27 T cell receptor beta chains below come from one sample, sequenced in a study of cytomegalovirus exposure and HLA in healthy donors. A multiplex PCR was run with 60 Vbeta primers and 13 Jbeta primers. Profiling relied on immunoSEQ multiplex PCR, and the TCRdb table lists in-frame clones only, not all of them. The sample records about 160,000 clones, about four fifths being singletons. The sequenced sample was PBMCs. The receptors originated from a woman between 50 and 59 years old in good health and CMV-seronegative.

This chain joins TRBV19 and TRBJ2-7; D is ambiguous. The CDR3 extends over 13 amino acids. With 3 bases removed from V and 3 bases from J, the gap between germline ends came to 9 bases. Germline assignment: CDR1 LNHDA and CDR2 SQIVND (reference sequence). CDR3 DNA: TGTGCCAGTAGTATGAGTTTGAGCTACGAGCAGTACTTC. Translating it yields CASSMSLSYEQYF.

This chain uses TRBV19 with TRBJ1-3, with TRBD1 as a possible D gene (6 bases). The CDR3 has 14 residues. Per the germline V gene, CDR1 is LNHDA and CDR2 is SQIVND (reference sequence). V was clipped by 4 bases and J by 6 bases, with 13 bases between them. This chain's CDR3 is CASSNPQGANTIYF. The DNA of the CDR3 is TGTGCCAGTAGTAACCCACAGGGTGCAAACACCATATATTTT. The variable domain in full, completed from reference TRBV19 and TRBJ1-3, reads DGGITQSPKYLFRKEGQNVTLSCEQNLNHDAMYWYRQDPGQGLRLIYYSQIVNDFQKGDIAEGYSVSREKKESFPLTVTSAQKNPTAFYLCASSNPQGANTIYFGEGSWLTVV.

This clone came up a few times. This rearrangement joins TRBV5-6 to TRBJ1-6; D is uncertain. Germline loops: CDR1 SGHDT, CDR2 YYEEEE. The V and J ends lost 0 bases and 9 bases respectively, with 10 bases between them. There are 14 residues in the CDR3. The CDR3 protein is CASSLGVRISPLHF. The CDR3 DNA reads TGTGCCAGCAGCTTGGGCGTCAGGATTTCACCCCTCCACTTT. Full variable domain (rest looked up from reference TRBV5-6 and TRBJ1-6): DAGVTQSPTHLIKTRGQQVTLRCSPKSGHDTVSWYQQALGQGPQFIFQYYEEEERQRGNFPDRFSGHQFPNYSSELNVNALLLGDSALYLCASSLGVRISPLHFGNGTRLTVT.

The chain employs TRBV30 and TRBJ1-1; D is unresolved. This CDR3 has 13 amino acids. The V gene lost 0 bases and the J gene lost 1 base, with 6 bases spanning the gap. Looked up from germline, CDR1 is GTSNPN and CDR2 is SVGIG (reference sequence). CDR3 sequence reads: CAWSVRRNTEAFF. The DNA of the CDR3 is TGTGCCTGGAGTGTACGGAGGAACACTGAAGCTTTCTTT.

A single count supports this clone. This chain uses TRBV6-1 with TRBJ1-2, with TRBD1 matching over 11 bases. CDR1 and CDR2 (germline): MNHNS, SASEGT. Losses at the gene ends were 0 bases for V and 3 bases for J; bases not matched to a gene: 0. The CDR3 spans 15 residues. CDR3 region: CASSEADRGHYGYTF. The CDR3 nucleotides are TGTGCCAGCAGTGAAGCGGACAGGGGGCACTATGGCTACACCTTC.

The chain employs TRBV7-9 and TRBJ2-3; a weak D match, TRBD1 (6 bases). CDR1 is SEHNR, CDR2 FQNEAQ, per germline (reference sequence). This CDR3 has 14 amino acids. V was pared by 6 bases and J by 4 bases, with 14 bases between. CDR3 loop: CASSFSPGADTQYF. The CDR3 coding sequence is TGTGCCAGCAGTTTTTCCCCAGGGGCAGATACGCAGTATTTT. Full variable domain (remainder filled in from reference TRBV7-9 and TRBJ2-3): DTGVSQNPRHKITKRGQNVTFRCDPISEHNRLYWYRQTLGQGPEFLTYFQNEAQLEKSRLLSDRFSAERPKGSFSTLEIQRTEQGDSAMYLCASSFSPGADTQYFGPGTRLTVL.

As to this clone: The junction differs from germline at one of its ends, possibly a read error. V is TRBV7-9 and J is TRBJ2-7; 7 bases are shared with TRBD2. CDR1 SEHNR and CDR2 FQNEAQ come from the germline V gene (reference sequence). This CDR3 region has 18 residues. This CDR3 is CSSSLALGAGEISYEQYF. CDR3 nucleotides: TGTTCCAGCAGCTTAGCGCTTGGGGCGGGAGAGATATCCTACGAGCAGTACTTC.

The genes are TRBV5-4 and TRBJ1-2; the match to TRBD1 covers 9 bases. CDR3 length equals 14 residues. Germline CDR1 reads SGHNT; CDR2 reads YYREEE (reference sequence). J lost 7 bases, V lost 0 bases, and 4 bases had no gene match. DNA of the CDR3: TGTGCCAGCAGCTTGGGGACAGGGGATTCTGGCTACACCTTC. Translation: CASSLGTGDSGYTF.

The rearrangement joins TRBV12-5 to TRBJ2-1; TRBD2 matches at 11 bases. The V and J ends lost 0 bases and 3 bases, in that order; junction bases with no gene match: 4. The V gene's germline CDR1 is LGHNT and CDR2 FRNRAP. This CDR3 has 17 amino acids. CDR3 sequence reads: CASGLVVSGGVYNEQFF. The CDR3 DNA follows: TGTGCTAGTGGTTTGGTGGTTAGCGGGGGGGTCTACAATGAGCAGTTCTTC.

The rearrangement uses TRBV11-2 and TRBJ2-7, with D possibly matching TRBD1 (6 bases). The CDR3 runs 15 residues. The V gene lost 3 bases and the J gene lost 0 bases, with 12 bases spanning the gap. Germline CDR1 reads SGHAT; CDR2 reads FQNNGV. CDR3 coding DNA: TGTGCCAGCAGCTTTAGCAGGGACATCTCCTACGAGCAGTACTTC. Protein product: CASSFSRDISYEQYF.

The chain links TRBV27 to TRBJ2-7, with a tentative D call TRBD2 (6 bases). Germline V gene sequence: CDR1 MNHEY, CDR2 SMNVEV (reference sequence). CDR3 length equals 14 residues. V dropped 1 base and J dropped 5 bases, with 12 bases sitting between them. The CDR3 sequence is CASSLYAGNDEQYF. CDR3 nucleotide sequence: TGTGCCAGCAGTTTATACGCGGGGAATGACGAGCAGTACTTC.

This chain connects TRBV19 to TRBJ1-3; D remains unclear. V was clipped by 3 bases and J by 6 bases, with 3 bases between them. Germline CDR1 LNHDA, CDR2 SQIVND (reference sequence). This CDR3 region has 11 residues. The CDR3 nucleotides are TGTGCCAGTAGTATCCAAAACACCATATATTTT. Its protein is CASSIQNTIYF.

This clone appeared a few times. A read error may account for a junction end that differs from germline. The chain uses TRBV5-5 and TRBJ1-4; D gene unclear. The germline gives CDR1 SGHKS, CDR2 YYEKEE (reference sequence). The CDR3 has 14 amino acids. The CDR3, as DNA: TGTGCCAGCACCTTGATATTGACTAATGAAAAACTGTTTTTT. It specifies CASTLILTNEKLFF. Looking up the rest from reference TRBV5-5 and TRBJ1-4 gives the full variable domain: DAGVTQSPTHLIKTRGQQVTLRCSPISGHKSVSWYQQVLGQGPQFIFQYYEKEERGRGNFPDRFSARQFPNYSSELNVNALLLGDSALYLCASTLILTNEKLFFGSGTQLSVL.

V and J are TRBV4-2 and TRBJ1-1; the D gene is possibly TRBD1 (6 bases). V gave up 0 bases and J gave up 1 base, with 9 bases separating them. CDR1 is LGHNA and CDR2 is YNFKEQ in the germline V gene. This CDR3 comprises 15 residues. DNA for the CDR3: TGTGCCAGCAGCCAAGATCCCAGGGGGAACACTGAAGCTTTCTTT. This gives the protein CASSQDPRGNTEAFF.

CDR3 coding DNA: TGTGCCAGCAGCGTAGGCCTAGCAGACGCCACAGATACGCAGTATTTT. Translating it yields CASSVGLADATDTQYF. V gene TRBV9 combines with J gene TRBJ2-3; TRBD2 is a possible D gene (5 bases). This CDR3 spans 16 amino acids. Trimming shortened V by 0 bases and J by 2 bases, and 13 bases separated the two germline ends. CDR1 is SGDLS and CDR2 is YYNGEE in the germline V gene.

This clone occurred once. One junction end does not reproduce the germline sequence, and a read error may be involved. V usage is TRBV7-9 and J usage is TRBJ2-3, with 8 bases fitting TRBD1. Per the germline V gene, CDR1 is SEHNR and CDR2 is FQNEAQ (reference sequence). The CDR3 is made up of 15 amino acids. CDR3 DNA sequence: TGTTCCAGCAGCTTAGGACAGGGAAGCACAGATACGCAGTATTTT. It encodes CSSSLGQGSTDTQYF.

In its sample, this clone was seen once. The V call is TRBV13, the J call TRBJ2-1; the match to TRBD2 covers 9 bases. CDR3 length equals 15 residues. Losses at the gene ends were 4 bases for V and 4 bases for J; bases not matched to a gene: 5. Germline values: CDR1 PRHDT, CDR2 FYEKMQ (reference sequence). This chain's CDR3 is CASSSKRGVYNEQFF. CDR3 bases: TGTGCCAGCAGCTCCAAGCGGGGGGTGTACAATGAGCAGTTCTTC.

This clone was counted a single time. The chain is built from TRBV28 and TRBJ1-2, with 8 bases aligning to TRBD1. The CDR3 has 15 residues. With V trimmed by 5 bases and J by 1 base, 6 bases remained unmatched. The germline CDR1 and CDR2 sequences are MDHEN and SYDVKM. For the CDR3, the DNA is TGTGCCAGCAGTGGACAGGGACGAGTTAACTATGGCTACACCTTC. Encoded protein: CASSGQGRVNYGYTF.

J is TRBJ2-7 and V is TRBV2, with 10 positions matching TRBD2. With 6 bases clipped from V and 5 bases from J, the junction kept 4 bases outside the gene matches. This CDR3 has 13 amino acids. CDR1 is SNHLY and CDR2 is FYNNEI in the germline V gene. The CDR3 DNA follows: TGTGCCAGCAGCCCGGGACTAGCGAACGAGCAGTACTTC. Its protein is CASSPGLANEQYF.

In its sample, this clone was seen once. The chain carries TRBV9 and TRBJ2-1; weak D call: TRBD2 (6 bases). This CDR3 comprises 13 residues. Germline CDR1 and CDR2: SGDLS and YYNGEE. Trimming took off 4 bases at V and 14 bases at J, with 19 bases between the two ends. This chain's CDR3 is CASSPGGTPRKFF. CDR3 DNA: TGTGCCAGCAGCCCTGGGGGGACCCCTAGAAAGTTCTTC.

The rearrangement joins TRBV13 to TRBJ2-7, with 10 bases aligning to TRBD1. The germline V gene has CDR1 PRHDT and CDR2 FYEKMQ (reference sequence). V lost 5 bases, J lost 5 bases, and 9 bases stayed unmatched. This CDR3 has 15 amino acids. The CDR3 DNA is TGTGCCAGCAGCCCTACGGGACAGGGGAGGAACGAGCAGTACTTC. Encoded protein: CASSPTGQGRNEQYF.

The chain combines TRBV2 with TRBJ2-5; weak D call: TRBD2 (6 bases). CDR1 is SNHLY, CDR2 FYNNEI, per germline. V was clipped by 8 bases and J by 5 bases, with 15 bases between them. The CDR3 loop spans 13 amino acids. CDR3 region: CASSWGGSETQYF. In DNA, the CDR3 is TGTGCCAGCTCTTGGGGAGGTTCGGAGACCCAGTACTTC.

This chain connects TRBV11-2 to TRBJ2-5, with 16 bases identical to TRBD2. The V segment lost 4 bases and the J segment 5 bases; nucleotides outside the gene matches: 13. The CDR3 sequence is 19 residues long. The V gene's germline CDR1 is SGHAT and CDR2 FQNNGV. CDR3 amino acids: CASSSHAGTSGRAWETQYF. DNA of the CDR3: TGTGCCAGCAGCTCGCACGCCGGGACTAGCGGGAGGGCTTGGGAGACCCAGTACTTC.

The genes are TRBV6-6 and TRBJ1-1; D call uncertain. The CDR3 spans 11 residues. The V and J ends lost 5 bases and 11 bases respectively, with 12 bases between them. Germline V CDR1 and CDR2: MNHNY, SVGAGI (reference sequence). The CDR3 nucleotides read TGTGCCAGCAGTAACAAACCCGGGGCTTTCTTT. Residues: CASSNKPGAFF.

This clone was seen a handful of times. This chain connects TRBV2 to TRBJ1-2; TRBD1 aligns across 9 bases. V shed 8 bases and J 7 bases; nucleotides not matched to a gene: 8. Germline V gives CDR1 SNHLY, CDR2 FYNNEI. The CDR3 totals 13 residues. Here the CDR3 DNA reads TGTGCCAGCTGGGAGGGACAGGGACTTGGCTACACCTTC. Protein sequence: CASWEGQGLGYTF.

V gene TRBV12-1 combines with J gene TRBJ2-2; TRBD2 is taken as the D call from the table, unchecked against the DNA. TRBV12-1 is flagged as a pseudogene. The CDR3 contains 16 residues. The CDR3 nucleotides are TGTGCCAGCAGCTGCAAAGCAACTACGAACACCGGGGAGCTGTTTTTT. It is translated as CASSCKATTNTGELFF.

The CDR3 DNA is TGTGCCAGCTCATTATTCCCGGGACAGGGTTCCGAGCAGCCCCAGCATTTT. This gives the protein CASSLFPGQGSEQPQHF. The chain has TRBV18 and TRBJ1-5, with 9 bases that match TRBD1. CDR3 size: 17 residues. Trimming cost V 5 bases and J 7 bases; bases outside gene matches: 15. In germline, CDR1 is KGHSH, CDR2 LQKENI.